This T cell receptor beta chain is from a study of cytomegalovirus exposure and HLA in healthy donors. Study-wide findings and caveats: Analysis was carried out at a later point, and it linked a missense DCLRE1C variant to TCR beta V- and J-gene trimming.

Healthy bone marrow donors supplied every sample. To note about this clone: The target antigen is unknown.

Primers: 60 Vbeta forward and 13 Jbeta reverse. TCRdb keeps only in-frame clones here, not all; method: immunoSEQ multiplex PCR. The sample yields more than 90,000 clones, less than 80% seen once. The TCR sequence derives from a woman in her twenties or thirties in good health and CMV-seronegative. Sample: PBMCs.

Here the CDR3 reads CASSLGPNQPQHF. The CDR3 DNA sequence: TGTGCCAGCAGTTTGGGGCCGAATCAGCCCCAGCATTTT. The genes are TRBV28 and TRBJ1-5, with D possibly matching TRBD1 (5 bases). Per germline, CDR1 MDHEN and CDR2 SYDVKM. V was clipped by 3 bases and J by 4 bases, with 7 bases between them. The CDR3 is 13 amino acids.